The rows below give T cell receptor beta chains drawn from one sample of a study of neoadjuvant anti-PD-1 for oral cavity cancer. Clones were read by immunoSEQ multiplex PCR, and TCRdb kept only the in-frame ones, dropping some. The sample holds 9,500 to 11,000 clones, 52% seen once. The source material was tumor tissue, sampled before nivolumab (anti-PD-1) treatment. These TCRs come from a person aged 40 to 85 with oral cavity squamous cell carcinoma. Each CDR3 is given with its conserved first and last residue. D genes are given only for firm matches. Only some rows state a clone size, as once, few, many or a class for expanded clones.

j_call clone_size d_call v_call cdr3_aa cdr3_nt
TRBJ1-2 NA NA TRBV5-8 CASSIADRRGDGYTF TGTGCCAGCAGCATAGCAGACAGGCGGGGGGATGGCTACACCTTC
TRBJ2-2 NA TRBD2 TRBV14 CARRGGTNPGELFF TGTGCCCGCCGGGGGGGGACGAACCCCGGGGAGCTGTTTTTT
TRBJ1-1 NA NA TRBV6-6 CASSYSGAEAFF TGTGCCAGCAGTTATTCGGGCGCTGAAGCTTTCTTT
TRBJ1-2 NA TRBD1 TRBV7-2 CASSLDSGSDRAGYTF TGTGCCAGCAGCTTAGATAGCGGGTCGGACAGGGCTGGCTACACCTTC
TRBJ2-6 medium-sized TRBD1 TRBV10-1 CASSLDRGQAGANVLTF TGCGCCAGCAGCCTGGACAGGGGGCAAGCTGGGGCCAACGTCCTGACTTTC
TRBJ1-6 NA NA TRBV7-2 CASSIAAAGVSSPLHF TGTGCCAGCAGTATAGCGGCGGCGGGGGTGAGTTCACCCCTCCACTTT
TRBJ1-2 NA NA TRBV28 CASSFAGKDGYTF TGTGCCAGCAGTTTCGCGGGGAAGGATGGCTACACCTTC
TRBJ2-3 NA NA TRBV5-1 CASSLDGRGEVDTQYF TGCGCCAGCAGCTTGGATGGCAGGGGGGAGGTAGATACGCAGTATTTT
TRBJ1-2 few NA TRBV28 CASSFPDGNYGYTF TGTGCCAGCAGTTTCCCTGACGGTAACTATGGCTACACCTTC
TRBJ1-2 NA NA TRBV19 CASSSGRGVGYGYTF TGTGCCAGTAGCAGCGGTCGGGGAGTGGGCTATGGCTACACCTTC
TRBJ1-1 few NA TRBV5-1 CASSLAGTRPTEAFF TGCGCCAGCAGCTTGGCCGGGACAAGACCGACTGAAGCTTTCTTT
TRBJ2-7 NA NA TRBV19 CATRNSYEQYF TGTGCCACCCGTAACTCCTACGAGCAGTACTTC
TRBJ2-5 NA NA TRBV7-9 CASSLGAQTFQETQYF TGTGCCAGCAGCTTAGGAGCACAGACTTTCCAAGAGACCCAGTACTTC
TRBJ2-5 few NA TRBV27 CASSPAYQETQYF TGTGCCAGCAGTCCCGCCTACCAAGAGACCCAGTACTTC
TRBJ1-5 few NA TRBV7-3 CASTFGGGSQPQHF TGTGCCAGCACCTTTGGGGGCGGGAGTCAGCCCCAGCATTTT
TRBJ2-2 few TRBD2 TRBV9 CASRRGFDTGELFF TGTGCCAGCCGGCGGGGGTTCGACACCGGGGAGCTGTTTTTT
TRBJ1-1 NA NA TRBV6-5 CASSEAVEAFF TGTGCCAGCAGTGAAGCGGTAGAAGCTTTCTTT
TRBJ2-7 few TRBD2 TRBV6-1 CASFGRGAVYEQYF TGTGCCAGCTTCGGGCGGGGGGCGGTCTACGAGCAGTACTTC
TRBJ2-5 NA NA TRBV7-3 CASSLSPQETQYF TGTGCCAGCAGCTTAAGCCCCCAAGAGACCCAGTACTTC
TRBJ2-2 NA TRBD2 TRBV5-4 CASSLKTSGGTTGELFF TGTGCCAGCAGCCTGAAAACTAGCGGGGGAACCACCGGGGAGCTGTTTTTT
TRBJ1-1 NA TRBD1 TRBV4-2 CASSRQGARLRNTEAFF TGTGCCAGCAGCCGACAGGGGGCGCGGCTGAGGAACACTGAAGCTTTCTTT
TRBJ1-6 few NA TRBV30 CAWSADSPSNSPLHF TGTGCCTGGAGTGCGGACAGCCCGAGCAATTCACCCCTCCACTTT
TRBJ1-5 NA NA TRBV15 CATSRDRGRNQPQHF TGTGCCACCAGCAGAGATCGGGGGCGGAATCAGCCCCAGCATTTT
TRBJ2-7 once NA TRBV10-3 CAISKNYEQYF TGTGCCATCAGTAAGAACTACGAGCAGTACTTC
TRBJ1-6 NA TRBD1 TRBV28 CASTRDRSASPLHF TGTGCCAGCACTCGGGACAGATCTGCTTCACCCCTCCACTTT
TRBJ2-1 once NA TRBV6-1 CASSHRNEQFF TGTGCCAGCAGCCATCGAAATGAGCAGTTCTTC
TRBJ1-2 medium-sized NA TRBV6-5 CASSYGSGTGGYTF TGTGCCAGCAGTTACGGGTCAGGGACGGGTGGCTACACCTTC
TRBJ1-5 few TRBD1 TRBV6-1 CASSPDRGEQPQHF TGTGCCAGCAGTCCCGACAGGGGTGAGCAGCCCCAGCATTTT
TRBJ1-2 NA TRBD1 TRBV6-5 CASKPGQGAYGYTF TGTGCCAGCAAGCCGGGACAGGGGGCCTATGGCTACACCTTC
TRBJ2-7 NA NA TRBV7-9 CASSLRYGYEQYF TGTGCCAGCAGCTTAAGGTACGGGTACGAGCAGTACTTC
TRBJ2-1 few NA TRBV10-1 CASSEYPTRDSLTPKFF TGCGCCAGCAGTGAGTACCCAACTAGGGACTCCTTAACCCCAAAGTTCTTC
TRBJ1-1 NA TRBD1 TRBV4-2 CASSKGTGEATEAFF TGTGCCAGCTCTAAAGGGACAGGGGAGGCCACTGAAGCTTTCTTT
TRBJ1-1 few NA TRBV2 CASSGSDKAFF TGTGCCAGCAGTGGGTCCGACAAAGCTTTCTTT
TRBJ2-5 once NA TRBV11-2 CASSPSRASRGETQYF TGTGCCAGCAGCCCGTCCCGGGCCTCACGCGGGGAGACCCAGTACTTC
TRBJ1-5 few NA TRBV15 CATSPDTGYDQPQHF TGTGCCACCAGCCCAGACACGGGGTATGATCAGCCCCAGCATTTT